Presented here are 27 T cell receptor beta chains from one specimen sequenced in a study of CD8 T cells in Susac syndrome. Reverse transcription of roughly 0.5 to 1 ug RNA used random hexamers. TCRdb analysed the immunoSEQ multiplex PCR reads with MiXCR anew, one entry per CDR3 protein. The sample has roughly 76,000 distinct CDR3 sequences; 90% to 95% are singletons. Sample: CD8+ T cells from PBMCs. The source is a human donor with Susac syndrome.

This rearrangement joins TRBV5-1 to TRBJ1-1; 7 bases agree with TRBD1. Trimming at V came to 2 bases and at J to 7 bases, leaving 2 bases not matched to a gene. CDR3 length: 12 residues. Germline values: CDR1 SGHRS, CDR2 YFSETQ. CDR3 loop: CASSLGQDEAFF. The CDR3 DNA reads TGCGCCAGCAGCTTAGGACAGGATGAAGCTTTCTTT.

This chain uses TRBV20-1 with TRBJ2-3; 8 bases fit TRBD2. V was pared by 4 bases and J by 1 base, with 7 bases of the junction left unmatched. Germline-derived CDR1 and CDR2 are DFQATT and SNEGSKA (reference sequence). The CDR3 loop spans 15 amino acids. CDR3 protein: CSATTTSARTDTQYF. In DNA, the CDR3 is TGCAGTGCTACTACGACTAGCGCGCGCACAGATACGCAGTATTTT.

The rearrangement links TRBV11-2 to TRBJ1-2; D is unresolved. The CDR3 length is 14 residues. Trimming pared 1 base from V and 5 bases from J, leaving 11 bases between. The germline V gene has CDR1 SGHAT and CDR2 FQNNGV. The CDR3 spells CASSLGPAAYGYTF. Here the CDR3 DNA reads TGTGCCAGCAGCTTAGGGCCAGCTGCTTATGGCTACACCTTC.

The rearrangement joins TRBV2 to TRBJ2-3; maybe TRBD2 (5 bases). Germline V gene lookup returns CDR1 SNHLY and CDR2 FYNNEI. The V gene lost 6 bases and the J gene lost 4 bases, with 14 bases spanning the gap. This CDR3 has 14 residues. The CDR3 nucleotides are TGTGCCAGCAGGAATCGAGGGATGTCAGATACGCAGTATTTT. Translation: CASRNRGMSDTQYF.

The V call is TRBV28, the J call TRBJ1-2; D gene unclear. CDR3 length: 12 amino acids. Germline-derived CDR1 and CDR2 are MDHEN and SYDVKM. The V and J ends lost 4 bases and 8 bases respectively, with 11 bases between them. The CDR3 nucleotides are TGTGCCAGCAGTTCCCCGGTATCCGGCTACACCTTC. Amino acid sequence: CASSSPVSGYTF.

The V and J genes are TRBV20-1 and TRBJ2-7; TRBD2 aligns across 11 bases. The V gene end was trimmed by 6 bases and the J gene end by 4 bases; junction bases not matched to a gene: 5. Looked up from germline, CDR1 is DFQATT and CDR2 is SNEGSKA (reference sequence). The CDR3 has 13 residues. CDR3 sequence reads: CSASGTSGYEQYF. The CDR3 DNA sequence: TGCAGTGCCTCCGGGACTAGCGGATACGAGCAGTACTTC.

The chain combines TRBV20-1 with TRBJ2-5; D tentatively reads TRBD1 or TRBD2 (6 bases each). The CDR3 is 14 residues long. Trimming took 1 base from V and 1 from J, leaving 10 bases between them. Germline lookup yields CDR1 DFQATT and CDR2 SNEGSKA (reference sequence). CDR3 sequence: CSARVSGAQETQYF. CDR3 coding DNA: TGCAGTGCTAGAGTCTCGGGGGCCCAAGAGACCCAGTACTTC.

The rearrangement uses TRBV4-1 and TRBJ2-5; possibly TRBD2 for D (6 bases). This CDR3 region has 14 residues. Trimming removed 4 bases at V and 2 bases at J, with 11 bases between. In germline, CDR1 is MGHRA, CDR2 YSYEKL. CDR3 sequence reads: CASSPMRGQETQYF. The CDR3 DNA reads TGCGCCAGCAGCCCAATGCGGGGACAAGAGACCCAGTACTTC.

The gene calls are TRBV20-1 and TRBJ2-7; 9 bases align to TRBD1. CDR1 and CDR2 from the germline V gene are DFQATT and SNEGSKA (reference sequence). CDR3 length equals 15 residues. Trimming cost V 1 base and J 1 base; bases outside gene matches: 5. CDR3 nucleotides: TGCAGTGCTAGAGGGGGACAGGGCGATTCCTACGAGCAGTACTTC. Translation gives CSARGGQGDSYEQYF.

The V and J genes are TRBV6-2 or TRBV6-3 and TRBJ1-5; D gene unclear. The CDR3 extends over 14 amino acids. V shed 2 bases and J shed 0 bases, with 5 bases lying between them. CDR1 MNHEY and CDR2 SVGEGT come from the germline V gene. As DNA, the CDR3 is TGTGCCAGCAGTTACGTCTATAGCAATCAGCCCCAGCATTTT. Its translation is CASSYVYSNQPQHF.

The chain employs TRBV6-1 and TRBJ2-3, with unresolved D. The germline V gene encodes CDR1 MNHNS and CDR2 SASEGT. V lost 1 base and J 0 bases, leaving 11 bases between the germline ends. This CDR3 is 16 amino acids long. The CDR3 spells CASSEVQGSSTDTQYF. The CDR3 DNA follows: TGTGCCAGCAGTGAAGTGCAAGGCTCTAGCACAGATACGCAGTATTTT.

V is TRBV19 and J is TRBJ1-5, with D possibly matching TRBD1 (5 bases). Germline V gene lookup returns CDR1 LNHDA and CDR2 SQIVND (reference sequence). Trimming pared 7 bases from V and 5 bases from J, leaving 18 bases between. The CDR3 is 15 residues long. CDR3 nucleotides: TGTGCCAGTATTGGGTCGGGGGGTCCGGATCAGCCCCAGCATTTT. Its protein is CASIGSGGPDQPQHF.

The chain joins TRBV12-3 or TRBV12-4 to TRBJ2-7; 8 nucleotides agree with TRBD2. V shed 4 bases, J shed 0 bases, and the junction held 2 bases outside the gene matches. The CDR3 contains 14 residues. The CDR3: CASSSGTSSYEQYF. CDR3 DNA: TGTGCCAGCAGTTCCGGGACTAGCTCCTACGAGCAGTACTTC.

V and J are TRBV24-1 and TRBJ2-4, with 8 bases identical to TRBD2. The CDR3 is made up of 14 amino acids. The germline V gene has CDR1 KGHDR and CDR2 SFDVKD. J gave up 2 bases and V 6 bases, and 2 bases lay outside the gene matches. The CDR3 DNA reads as TGTGCCACCAGTAGCGGGAGATCCAAAAACATTCAGTACTTC. Its protein product is CATSSGRSKNIQYF.

The chain has TRBV28 and TRBJ2-7, with TRBD1 as a possible D gene (5 bases). The CDR3 has 15 amino acids. The germline V and J ends were trimmed by 5 bases and 2 bases, with 16 bases remaining between them. Germline CDR1 reads MDHEN; CDR2 reads SYDVKM. The chain's CDR3 is CASSPPSGNPYEQYF. The CDR3, as DNA: TGTGCCAGCAGTCCCCCGTCAGGGAACCCCTACGAGCAGTACTTC.

The chain couples TRBV4-3 to TRBJ1-1; tentative D call: TRBD1 (5 bases). This CDR3 is built from 14 residues. Trimming cost V 2 bases and J 3 bases, with 10 bases left between them. CDR1 and CDR2 from the germline V gene are LGHNA and YSLEER. This CDR3 reads CASSQLGGDTEAFF. Written as DNA, the CDR3 is TGCGCCAGCAGCCAACTGGGGGGAGACACTGAAGCTTTCTTT.

The V gene is TRBV30, the J gene TRBJ1-1; possibly TRBD1 for D (5 bases). The CDR3 totals 11 residues. Deletions cut 2 bases from V and 7 bases from J, with 8 bases between. Per the germline V gene, CDR1 is GTSNPN and CDR2 is SVGIG (reference sequence). The CDR3 DNA sequence: TGTGCCTGGAGTTTGAGGGGTGAAGCTTTCTTT. Amino acid sequence: CAWSLRGEAFF. Drawing the rest from reference TRBV30 and TRBJ1-1, the complete variable domain is SQTIHQWPATLVQPVGSPLSLECTVEGTSNPNLYWYRQAAGRGLQLLFYSVGIGQISSEVPQNLSASRPQDRQFILSSKKLLLSDSGFYLCAWSLRGEAFFGQGTRLTVV.

This chain links TRBV3-1 with TRBJ2-3; 10 positions agree with TRBD2. Germline CDR1 reads LGHDT; CDR2 reads YNNKEL (reference sequence). V was clipped by 3 bases and J by 2 bases; unmatched bases: 5. The CDR3 sequence is 16 residues long. This CDR3 is CASSQGTSEITDTQYF. For the CDR3, the DNA is TGTGCCAGCAGCCAGGGGACTAGCGAGATCACAGATACGCAGTATTTT.

The chain carries TRBV19 and TRBJ1-1; TRBD1 matches 9 bases. V gave up 6 bases and J gave up 10 bases; unmatched junction bases: 3. The V gene's germline CDR1 is LNHDA and CDR2 SQIVND (reference sequence). CDR3 length equals 11 residues. The CDR3 here is CASSKGQGAFF. The CDR3 nucleotides read TGTGCCAGTAGCAAGGGACAGGGAGCTTTCTTT.

This clonotype was seen a single time. Relative to the germline gene, one junction end is altered; a read error may explain this. The CDR3 nucleotides are TGTACCACCAGTGAAACAGGGTATACCTACGAGCAGTACTTC. Its translation is CTTSETGYTYEQYF. This chain joins TRBV24-1 and TRBJ2-7; D perhaps matches TRBD1 (6 bases). The length of the CDR3 is 14 residues. Germline V gene sequence: CDR1 KGHDR, CDR2 SFDVKD.

CDR3 region: CSTLRGETSTDTQYF. The CDR3 region has the DNA TGCAGTACCTTGCGGGGTGAAACTAGCACAGATACGCAGTATTTT. The chain is built from TRBV20-1 and TRBJ2-3, with D possibly matching TRBD2 (6 bases). The CDR3 runs to 15 residues. Germline CDR1 is DFQATT and CDR2 is SNEGSKA (reference sequence). With 8 bases removed from V and 0 bases from J, the gap between germline ends came to 18 bases.

This chain links TRBV7-9 with TRBJ2-1; D ambiguous. The CDR3 sequence is 13 residues long. V dropped 1 base and J dropped 9 bases, with 10 bases sitting between them. CDR1 SEHNR and CDR2 FQNEAQ come from the germline V gene (reference sequence). CDR3 sequence (DNA): TGTGCCAGCAGCTTAGGGGTGGGCGCTGAGCAGTTCTTC. This gives the protein CASSLGVGAEQFF. Full variable domain (remainder filled in from reference TRBV7-9 and TRBJ2-1): DTGVSQNPRHKITKRGQNVTFRCDPISEHNRLYWYRQTLGQGPEFLTYFQNEAQLEKSRLLSDRFSAERPKGSFSTLEIQRTEQGDSAMYLCASSLGVGAEQFFGPGTRLTVL.

The chain recombines TRBV19 with TRBJ1-5, with no clear D. CDR3 length: 14 amino acids. Germline CDR1 is LNHDA and CDR2 is SQIVND (reference sequence). Trimming took off 5 bases at V and 6 bases at J, with 14 bases between the two ends. CDR3 residues: CASSSPPEAQPQHF. For the CDR3, the DNA is TGTGCCAGTAGTTCGCCGCCGGAGGCTCAGCCCCAGCATTTT.

V is TRBV7-9 and J is TRBJ2-1, with 7 bases identical to TRBD1. The CDR3 contains 15 residues. Germline V gene data show CDR1 as SEHNR and CDR2 as FQNEAQ (reference sequence). J gave up 10 bases and V 5 bases, and 14 bases lay outside the gene matches. CDR3 protein: CASSRTGTAEWEQFF. CDR3 nucleotide sequence: TGTGCCAGCAGCCGAACCGGGACAGCGGAATGGGAGCAGTTCTTC.

The rearrangement uses TRBV18 and TRBJ2-1, with D perhaps TRBD1 (5 bases). The length of the CDR3 is 19 residues. The V and J ends lost 2 bases and 7 bases respectively, with 27 bases between them. The germline gives CDR1 KGHSH, CDR2 LQKENI. The DNA for the CDR3 is TGTGCCAGCTCACCAGATCTTAGGGCCAGGGCGCTACATTCTAATGAGCAGTTCTTC. Translated, it gives CASSPDLRARALHSNEQFF.

The genes are TRBV6-1 and TRBJ1-2, with D unresolved. Per the germline V gene, CDR1 is MNHNS and CDR2 is SASEGT. The CDR3 covers 14 residues. The V and J ends lost 1 base and 0 bases respectively, with 6 bases between them. CDR3 sequence (DNA): TGTGCCAGCAGTGAAGTTGAATCTAACTATGGCTACACCTTC. Its translation: CASSEVESNYGYTF.

The chain combines TRBV11-2 with TRBJ2-5; D remains ambiguous. The CDR3 length is 11 residues. Germline lookup yields CDR1 SGHAT and CDR2 FQNNGV. The V end was cut by 1 base, the J end by 5 bases, with 2 bases between. The CDR3 spells CASSLVETQYF. CDR3 bases: TGTGCCAGCAGCTTAGTTGAGACCCAGTACTTC.